The clone carrying this TCR beta chain was counted a few times. Trimming removed 6 bases from V and 7 bases from J, with 10 bases in between. The CDR3 spans 12 residues. Germline V gene lookup returns CDR1 SEHNR and CDR2 FQNEAQ (reference sequence). These data come from a study of shared clonotypes between healthy human individuals. The table came from immunoSEQ multiplex PCR; TCRdb's copy has only in-frame clones and leaves some out. Among roughly 2,300,000 clones listed, 85% to 95% were seen once. V usage is TRBV7-9 and J usage is TRBJ1-5; D remains unclear. The TCR sequence derives from a young man in good health. Some clones in this sample may be carry-over from other donors' samples. The specimen was naive CD4+ T cells from PBMCs. Sample subset: CD45RA+ positively selected. This chain's CDR3 is CASSSPGQPQHF. The CDR3 bases are TGTGCCAGCAGTTCACCAGGACAGCCCCAGCATTTT. Using reference TRBV7-9 and TRBJ1-5 for the parts outside the CDR3, the full variable domain is DTGVSQNPRHKITKRGQNVTFRCDPISEHNRLYWYRQTLGQGPEFLTYFQNEAQLEKSRLLSDRFSAERPKGSFSTLEIQRTEQGDSAMYLCASSSPGQPQHFGDGTRLSIL.